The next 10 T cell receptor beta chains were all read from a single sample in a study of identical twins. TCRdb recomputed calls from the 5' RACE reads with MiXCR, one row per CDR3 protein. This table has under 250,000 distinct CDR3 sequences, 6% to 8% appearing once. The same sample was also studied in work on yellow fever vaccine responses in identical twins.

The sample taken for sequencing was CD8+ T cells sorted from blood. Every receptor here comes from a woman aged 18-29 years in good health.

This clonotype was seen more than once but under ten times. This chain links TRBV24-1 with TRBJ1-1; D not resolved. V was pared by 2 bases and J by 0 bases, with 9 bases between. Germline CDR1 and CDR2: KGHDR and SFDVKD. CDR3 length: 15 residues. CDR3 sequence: CATSDSGGLNTEAFF. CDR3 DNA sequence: TGTGCCACCAGTGATTCCGGCGGCCTGAACACTGAAGCTTTCTTT.

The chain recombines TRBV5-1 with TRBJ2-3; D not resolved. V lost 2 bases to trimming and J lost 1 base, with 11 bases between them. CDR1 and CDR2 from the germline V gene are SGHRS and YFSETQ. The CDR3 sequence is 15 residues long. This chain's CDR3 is CASSFRSPGTDTQYF. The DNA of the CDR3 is TGCGCCAGCAGCTTCAGGAGTCCTGGCACAGATACGCAGTATTTT.

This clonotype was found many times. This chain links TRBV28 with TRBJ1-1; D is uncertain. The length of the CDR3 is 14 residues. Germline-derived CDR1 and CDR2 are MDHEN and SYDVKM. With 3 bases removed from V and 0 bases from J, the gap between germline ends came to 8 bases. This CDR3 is CASSFTAMNTEAFF. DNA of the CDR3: TGTGCCAGCAGTTTCACAGCCATGAACACTGAAGCTTTCTTT.

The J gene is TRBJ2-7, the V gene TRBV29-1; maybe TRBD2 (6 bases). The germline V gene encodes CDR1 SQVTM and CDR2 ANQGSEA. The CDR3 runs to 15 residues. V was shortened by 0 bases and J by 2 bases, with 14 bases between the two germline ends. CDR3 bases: TGCAGCGTTGAAGAACTCGGCGGAGGGACCTACGAGCAGTACTTC. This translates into CSVEELGGGTYEQYF.

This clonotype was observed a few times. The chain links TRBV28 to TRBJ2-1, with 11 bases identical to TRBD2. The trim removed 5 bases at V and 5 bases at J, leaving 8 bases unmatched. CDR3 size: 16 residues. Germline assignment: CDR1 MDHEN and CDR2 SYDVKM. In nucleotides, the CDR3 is TGTGCCAGCAGTATCTCTAGCGGGAGGATAGACAATGAGCAGTTCTTC. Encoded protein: CASSISSGRIDNEQFF. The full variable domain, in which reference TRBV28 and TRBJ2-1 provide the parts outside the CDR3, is DVKVTQSSRYLVKRTGEKVFLECVQDMDHENMFWYRQDPGLGLRLIYFSYDVKMKEKGDIPEGYSVSREKKERFSLILESASTNQTSMYLCASSISSGRIDNEQFFGPGTRLTVL.

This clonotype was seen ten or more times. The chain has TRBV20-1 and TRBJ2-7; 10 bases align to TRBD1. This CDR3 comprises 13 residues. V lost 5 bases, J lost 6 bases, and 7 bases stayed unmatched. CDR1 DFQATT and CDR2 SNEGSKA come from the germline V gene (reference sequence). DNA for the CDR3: TGCAGTGCTGACAGGGGGCTGGGGAGCGAGCAGTACTTC. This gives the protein CSADRGLGSEQYF.

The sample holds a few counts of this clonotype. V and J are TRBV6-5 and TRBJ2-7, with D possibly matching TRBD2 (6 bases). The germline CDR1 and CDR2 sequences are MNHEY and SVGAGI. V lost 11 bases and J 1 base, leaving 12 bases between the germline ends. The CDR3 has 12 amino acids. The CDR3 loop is CAWTGGSYEQYV. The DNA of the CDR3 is TGTGCCTGGACCGGGGGTTCCTACGAGCAGTACGTC.

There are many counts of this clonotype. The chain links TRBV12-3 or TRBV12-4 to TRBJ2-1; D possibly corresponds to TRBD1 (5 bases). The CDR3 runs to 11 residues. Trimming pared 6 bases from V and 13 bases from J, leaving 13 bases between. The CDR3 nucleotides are TGTGCCAGCAGCGCCGCAGGGAATCAGTTCTTC. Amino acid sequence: CASSAAGNQFF.

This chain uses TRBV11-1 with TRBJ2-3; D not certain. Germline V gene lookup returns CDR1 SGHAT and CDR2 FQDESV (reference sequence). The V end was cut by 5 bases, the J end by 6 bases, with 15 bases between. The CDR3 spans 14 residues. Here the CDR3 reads CASSPRPSVDTQYF. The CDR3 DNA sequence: TGTGCCAGCAGCCCCAGGCCCAGTGTGGATACGCAGTATTTT. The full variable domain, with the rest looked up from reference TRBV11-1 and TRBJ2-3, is EAEVAQSPRYKITEKSQAVAFWCDPISGHATLYWYRQILGQGPELLVQFQDESVVDDSQLPKDRFSAERLKGVDSTLKIQPAELGDSAMYLCASSPRPSVDTQYFGPGTRLTVL.

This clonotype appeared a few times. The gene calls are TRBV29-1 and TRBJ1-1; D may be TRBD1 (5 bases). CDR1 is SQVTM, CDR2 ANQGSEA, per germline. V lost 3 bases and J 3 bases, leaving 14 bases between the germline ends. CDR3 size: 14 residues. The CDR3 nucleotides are TGCAGCGTTGAGGGGCGGAAACTATACACTGAAGCTTTCTTT. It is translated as CSVEGRKLYTEAFF.